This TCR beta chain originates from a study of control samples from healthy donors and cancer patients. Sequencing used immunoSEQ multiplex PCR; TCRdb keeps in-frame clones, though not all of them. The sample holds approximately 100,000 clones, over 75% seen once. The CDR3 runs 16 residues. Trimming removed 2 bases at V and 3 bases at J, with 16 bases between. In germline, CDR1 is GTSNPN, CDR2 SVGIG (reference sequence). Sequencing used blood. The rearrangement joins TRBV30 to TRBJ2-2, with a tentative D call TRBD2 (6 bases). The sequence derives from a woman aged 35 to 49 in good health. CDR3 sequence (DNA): TGTGCCTGGAGTCGGGTTTATGGCGGGGACACCGGGGAGCTGTTTTTT. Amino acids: CAWSRVYGGDTGELFF.